The 7 T cell receptor beta chains reported below all come from one sample, sequenced in a study of T-cell reconstitution after alpha-beta-depleted transplantation in children. The TCRbeta library incorporated unique molecular identifiers. TCRdb passed the PCR reads through MiXCR, listing each CDR3 protein once. The sample includes some 830,000 distinct CDR3 sequences, 15% to 20% of them seen just once. The material sequenced was PBMCs, mostly from graft donor cells, taken 360 days after TCRalphabeta/CD19-depleted stem cell transplant. The receptors stem from a male patient younger than 18 who had a stem cell transplant for acute lymphoblastic leukemia, so the T cells may come from the graft donor.

This clonotype appeared many times. The rearrangement links TRBV4-1 to TRBJ1-2, with no clear D. CDR3 length: 14 residues. Germline values: CDR1 MGHRA, CDR2 YSYEKL. Trimming took off 0 bases at V and 4 bases at J, with 9 bases between the two ends. The DNA for the CDR3 is TGCGCCAGCAGCCAAGATAACAGCCTCTATGGCTACACCTTC. As protein: CASSQDNSLYGYTF.

The chain recombines TRBV5-1 with TRBJ2-3; D is ambiguous. Deletions cut 3 bases from V and 0 bases from J, with 8 bases between. There are 14 residues in the CDR3. Germline V gene sequence: CDR1 SGHRS, CDR2 YFSETQ. The CDR3 protein is CASSYTTSTDTQYF. In DNA, the CDR3 is TGCGCCAGCAGCTATACTACTAGCACAGATACGCAGTATTTT.

This clonotype was seen a handful of times. This chain links TRBV12-3 or TRBV12-4 with TRBJ2-2; 9 bases are shared with TRBD2. The CDR3 consists of 15 residues. J gave up 6 bases and V 2 bases, and 4 bases lay outside the gene matches. CDR3 nucleotide sequence: TGTGCCAGCAGTTTATGGCGGGAGGGCCCCGGGGAGCTGTTTTTT. Translation: CASSLWREGPGELFF.

This clonotype was counted between two and nine times. V gene TRBV4-1 combines with J gene TRBJ2-7; tentative D call: TRBD1 (5 bases). Germline V gives CDR1 MGHRA, CDR2 YSYEKL. V lost 1 base and J 4 bases, leaving 11 bases between the germline ends. The CDR3 consists of 14 residues. This CDR3 is CASSQVARVYEQYF. DNA for the CDR3: TGCGCCAGCAGCCAAGTTGCCAGGGTGTACGAGCAGTACTTC.

This clonotype was detected only a few times. The chain recombines TRBV4-1 with TRBJ2-7; D possibly corresponds to TRBD2 (5 bases). CDR1 is MGHRA and CDR2 is YSYEKL in the germline V gene. There are 18 residues in the CDR3. V lost 0 bases and J lost 3, with 21 bases in between. CDR3 sequence (DNA): TGCGCCAGCAGCCAAGATCGAGGAGGAGCTGTGTTTTTCTACGAGCAGTACTTC. This codes for CASSQDRGGAVFFYEQYF.

This clonotype was seen more than once but under ten times. The J gene is TRBJ2-2, the V gene TRBV7-8; D not resolved. The CDR3 spans 14 residues. Germline loops: CDR1 SGHVS, CDR2 FQNEAQ. With 1 base removed from V and 4 bases from J, the gap between germline ends came to 7 bases. The CDR3 sequence: CASSLGQVTGELFF. In DNA, the CDR3 is TGTGCCAGCAGCTTAGGCCAGGTCACCGGGGAGCTGTTTTTT.

This chain joins TRBV29-1 and TRBJ2-2; no definite D call. Germline V gene data show CDR1 as SQVTM and CDR2 as ANQGSEA. V was pared by 3 bases and J by 5 bases, with 10 bases between. The CDR3 is 13 residues long. CDR3 protein: CSVDGGRTGELFF. DNA for the CDR3: TGCAGCGTTGACGGCGGACGGACCGGGGAGCTGTTTTTT.